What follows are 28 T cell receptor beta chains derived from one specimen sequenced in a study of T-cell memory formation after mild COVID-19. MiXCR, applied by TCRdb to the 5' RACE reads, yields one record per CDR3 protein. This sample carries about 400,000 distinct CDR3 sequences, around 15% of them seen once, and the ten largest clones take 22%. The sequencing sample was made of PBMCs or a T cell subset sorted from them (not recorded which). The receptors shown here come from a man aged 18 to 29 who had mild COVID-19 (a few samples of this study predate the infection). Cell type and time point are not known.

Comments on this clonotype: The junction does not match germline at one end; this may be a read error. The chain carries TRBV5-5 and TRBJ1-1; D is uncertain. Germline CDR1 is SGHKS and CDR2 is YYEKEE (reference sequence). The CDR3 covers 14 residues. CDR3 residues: CARSFQTGPGKAFF. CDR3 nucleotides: TGTGCCAGAAGCTTTCAGACGGGTCCCGGGAAAGCTTTCTTT.

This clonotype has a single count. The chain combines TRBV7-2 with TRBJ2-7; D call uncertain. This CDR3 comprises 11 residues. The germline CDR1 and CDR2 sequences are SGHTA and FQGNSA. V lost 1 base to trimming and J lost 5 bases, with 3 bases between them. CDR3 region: CASSLVNEQYF. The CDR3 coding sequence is TGTGCCAGCAGCTTAGTTAACGAGCAGTACTTC.

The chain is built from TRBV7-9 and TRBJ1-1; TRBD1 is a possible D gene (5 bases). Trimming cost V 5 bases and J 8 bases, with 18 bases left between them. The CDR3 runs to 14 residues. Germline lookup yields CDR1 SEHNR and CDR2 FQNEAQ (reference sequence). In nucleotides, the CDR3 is TGTGCCAGCAGCCCCCAAAGCTACGGGGCAGAAGCTTTCTTT. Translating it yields CASSPQSYGAEAFF.

The CDR3 spells CATSDGLAGRSYNEQFF. The CDR3 bases are TGTGCCACCAGTGATGGACTAGCGGGACGATCCTACAATGAGCAGTTCTTC. The chain uses TRBV24-1 and TRBJ2-1, with 12 bases matching TRBD2. The CDR3 loop spans 17 amino acids. Germline-derived CDR1 and CDR2 are KGHDR and SFDVKD. Unmatched junction bases numbered 3, after V lost 3 bases and J lost 1 base.

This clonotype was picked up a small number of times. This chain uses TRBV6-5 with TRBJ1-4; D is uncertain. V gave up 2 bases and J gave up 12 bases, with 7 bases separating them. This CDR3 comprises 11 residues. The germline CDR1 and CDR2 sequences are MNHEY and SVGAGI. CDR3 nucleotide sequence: TGTGCCAGCAGTTACGGGCAAGAACTGTTTTTT. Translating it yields CASSYGQELFF.

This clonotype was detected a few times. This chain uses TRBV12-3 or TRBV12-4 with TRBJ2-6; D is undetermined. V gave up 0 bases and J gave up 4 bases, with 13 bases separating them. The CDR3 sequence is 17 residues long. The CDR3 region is CASSLAVDIRGANVLTF. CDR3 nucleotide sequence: TGTGCCAGCAGTTTAGCCGTAGACATCCGCGGGGCCAACGTCCTGACTTTC.

The CDR3, as DNA: TGTGCCAGCAGTTCCAGGACAGGGGTCTTGAACACTGAAGCTTTCTTT. It yields the protein CASSSRTGVLNTEAFF. The V gene is TRBV7-9, the J gene TRBJ1-1, with 9 nucleotides matching TRBD1. This CDR3 comprises 16 residues. In germline, CDR1 is SEHNR, CDR2 FQNEAQ (reference sequence). V was clipped by 6 bases and J by 0 bases; unmatched bases: 8.

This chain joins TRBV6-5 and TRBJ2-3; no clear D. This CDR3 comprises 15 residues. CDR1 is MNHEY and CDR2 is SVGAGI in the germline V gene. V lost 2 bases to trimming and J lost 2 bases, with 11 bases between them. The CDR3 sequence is CASSYAISHTDTQYF. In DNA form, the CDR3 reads TGTGCCAGCAGTTACGCTATTAGTCACACAGATACGCAGTATTTT.

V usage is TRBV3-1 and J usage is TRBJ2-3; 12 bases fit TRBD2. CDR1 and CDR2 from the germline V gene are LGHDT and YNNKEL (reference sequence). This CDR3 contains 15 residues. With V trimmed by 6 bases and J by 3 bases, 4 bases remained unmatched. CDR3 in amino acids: CASRFTSGGTDTQYF. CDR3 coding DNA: TGTGCCAGCAGGTTCACTAGCGGGGGGACAGATACGCAGTATTTT.

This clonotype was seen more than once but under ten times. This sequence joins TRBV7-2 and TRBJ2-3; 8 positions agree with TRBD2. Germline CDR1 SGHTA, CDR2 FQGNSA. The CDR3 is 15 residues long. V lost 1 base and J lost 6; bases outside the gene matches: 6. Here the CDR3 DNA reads TGTGCCAGCAGCTTAGGACTAGCGTATTCGGATACGCAGTATTTT. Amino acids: CASSLGLAYSDTQYF.

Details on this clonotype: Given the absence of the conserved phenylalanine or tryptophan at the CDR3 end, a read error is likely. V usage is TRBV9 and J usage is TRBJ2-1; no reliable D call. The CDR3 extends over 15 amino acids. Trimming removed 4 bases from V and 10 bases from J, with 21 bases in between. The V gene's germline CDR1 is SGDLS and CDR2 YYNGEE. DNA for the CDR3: TGTGCCAGCAGCCCCCATTCCCGGGCCCCATGGGAGCAGTTCTTA. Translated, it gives CASSPHSRAPWEQFL.

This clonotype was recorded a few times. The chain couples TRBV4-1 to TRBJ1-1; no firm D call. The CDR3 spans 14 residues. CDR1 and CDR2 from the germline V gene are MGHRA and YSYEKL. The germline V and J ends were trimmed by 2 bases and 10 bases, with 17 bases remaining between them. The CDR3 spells CASSQFYRVSGAFF. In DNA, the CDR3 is TGCGCCAGCAGCCAATTTTATCGGGTTAGCGGAGCTTTCTTT.

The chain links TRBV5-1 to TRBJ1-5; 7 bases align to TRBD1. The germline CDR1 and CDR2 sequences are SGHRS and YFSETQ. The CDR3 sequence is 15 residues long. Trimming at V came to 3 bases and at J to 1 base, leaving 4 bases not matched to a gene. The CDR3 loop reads CASSSQGLSNQPQHF. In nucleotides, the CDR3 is TGCGCCAGCAGCTCACAGGGGCTCAGCAATCAGCCCCAGCATTTT.

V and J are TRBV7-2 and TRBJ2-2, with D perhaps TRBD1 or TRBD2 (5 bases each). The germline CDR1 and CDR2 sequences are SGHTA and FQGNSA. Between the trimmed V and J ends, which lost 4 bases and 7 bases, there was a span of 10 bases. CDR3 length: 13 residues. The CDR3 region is CASSWGWGGELFF. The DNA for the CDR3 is TGTGCCAGCAGCTGGGGGTGGGGCGGGGAGCTGTTTTTT. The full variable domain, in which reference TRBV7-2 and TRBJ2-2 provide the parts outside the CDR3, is GAGVSQSPSNKVTEKGKDVELRCDPISGHTALYWYRQSLGQGLEFLIYFQGNSAPDKSGLPSDRFSAERTGGSVSTLTIQRTQQEDSAVYLCASSWGWGGELFFGEGSRLTVL.

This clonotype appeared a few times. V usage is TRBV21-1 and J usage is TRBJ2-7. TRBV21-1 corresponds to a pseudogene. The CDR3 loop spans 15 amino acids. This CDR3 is CASSKKKQGPYEQYV. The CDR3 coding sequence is TGTGCCAGCAGCAAAAAGAAGCAGGGCCCCTACGAGCAGTACGTC.

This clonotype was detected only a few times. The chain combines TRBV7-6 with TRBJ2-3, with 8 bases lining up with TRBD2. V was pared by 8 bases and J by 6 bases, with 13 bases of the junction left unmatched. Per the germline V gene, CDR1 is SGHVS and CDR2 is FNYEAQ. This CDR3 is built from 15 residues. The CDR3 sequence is CASRRGTGGTDTQYF. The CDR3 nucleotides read TGTGCCAGCCGCCGAGGCACGGGGGGGACCGATACGCAGTATTTT.

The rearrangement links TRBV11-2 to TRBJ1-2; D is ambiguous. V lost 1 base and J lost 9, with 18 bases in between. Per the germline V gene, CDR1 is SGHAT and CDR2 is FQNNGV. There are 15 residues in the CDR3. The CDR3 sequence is CASSLVSQPLWSYTF. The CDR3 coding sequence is TGTGCCAGCAGCTTAGTCAGTCAGCCGCTTTGGAGCTACACCTTC.

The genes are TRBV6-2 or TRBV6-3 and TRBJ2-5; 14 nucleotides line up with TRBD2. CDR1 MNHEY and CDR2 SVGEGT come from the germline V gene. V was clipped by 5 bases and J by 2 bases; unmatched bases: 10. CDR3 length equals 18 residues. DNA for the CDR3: TGTGCCAGCAGTCCGAACCCCCGACTAGCGGGGGGGCAAGAGACCCAGTACTTC. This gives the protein CASSPNPRLAGGQETQYF.

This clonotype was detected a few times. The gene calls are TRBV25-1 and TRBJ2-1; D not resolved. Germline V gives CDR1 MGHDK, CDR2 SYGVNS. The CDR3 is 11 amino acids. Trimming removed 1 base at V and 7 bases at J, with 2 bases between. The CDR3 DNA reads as TGTGCCAGCAGTGAATTTAATGAGCAGTTCTTC. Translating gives CASSEFNEQFF.

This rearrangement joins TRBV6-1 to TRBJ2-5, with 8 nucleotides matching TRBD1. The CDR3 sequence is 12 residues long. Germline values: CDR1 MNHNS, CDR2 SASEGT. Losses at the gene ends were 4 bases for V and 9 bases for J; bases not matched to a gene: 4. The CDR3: CASSADRVAQYF. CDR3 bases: TGTGCCAGCAGTGCGGACAGGGTAGCCCAGTACTTC.

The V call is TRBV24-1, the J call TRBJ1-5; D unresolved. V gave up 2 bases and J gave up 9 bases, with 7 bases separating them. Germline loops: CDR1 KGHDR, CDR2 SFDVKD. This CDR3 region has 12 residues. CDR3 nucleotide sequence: TGTGCCACCAGTGATTCATCTGGGCCCCAGCATTTT. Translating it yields CATSDSSGPQHF.

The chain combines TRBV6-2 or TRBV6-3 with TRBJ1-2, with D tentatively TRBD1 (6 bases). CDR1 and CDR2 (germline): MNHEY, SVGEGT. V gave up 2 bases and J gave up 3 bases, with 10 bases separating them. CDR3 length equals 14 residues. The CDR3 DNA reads TGTGCCAGCAGTTACCGACAGGCCTACTATGGCTACACCTTC. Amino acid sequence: CASSYRQAYYGYTF.

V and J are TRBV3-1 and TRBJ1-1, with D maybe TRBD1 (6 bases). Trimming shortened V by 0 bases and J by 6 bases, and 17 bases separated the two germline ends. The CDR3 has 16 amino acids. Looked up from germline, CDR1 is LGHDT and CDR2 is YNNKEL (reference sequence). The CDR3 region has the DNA TGTGCCAGCAGCCAAGATGGCACCCTTAGGGGGTCTGAAGCTTTCTTT. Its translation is CASSQDGTLRGSEAFF.

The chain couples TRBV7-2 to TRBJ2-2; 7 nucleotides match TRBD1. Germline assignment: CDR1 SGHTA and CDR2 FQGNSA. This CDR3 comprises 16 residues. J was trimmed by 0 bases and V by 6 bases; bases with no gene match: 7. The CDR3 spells CASSFNRGANTGELFF. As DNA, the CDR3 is TGTGCCAGCAGTTTCAACAGGGGCGCGAACACCGGGGAGCTGTTTTTT. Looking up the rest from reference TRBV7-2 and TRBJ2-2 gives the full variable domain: GAGVSQSPSNKVTEKGKDVELRCDPISGHTALYWYRQSLGQGLEFLIYFQGNSAPDKSGLPSDRFSAERTGGSVSTLTIQRTQQEDSAVYLCASSFNRGANTGELFFGEGSRLTVL.

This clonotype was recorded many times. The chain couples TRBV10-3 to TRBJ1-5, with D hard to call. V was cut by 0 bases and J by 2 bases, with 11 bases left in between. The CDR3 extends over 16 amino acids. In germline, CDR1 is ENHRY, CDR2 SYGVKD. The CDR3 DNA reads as TGTGCCATCAGTGAGTCGTGGGGAGGTGGCAATCAGCCCCAGCATTTT. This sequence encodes CAISESWGGGNQPQHF.

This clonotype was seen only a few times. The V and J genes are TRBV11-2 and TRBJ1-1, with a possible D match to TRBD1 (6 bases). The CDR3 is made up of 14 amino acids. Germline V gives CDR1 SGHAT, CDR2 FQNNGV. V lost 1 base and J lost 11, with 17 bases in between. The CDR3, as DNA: TGTGCCAGCAGCTTAGGCCGCACCACAGGGCTCGCTTTCTTT. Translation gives CASSLGRTTGLAFF.

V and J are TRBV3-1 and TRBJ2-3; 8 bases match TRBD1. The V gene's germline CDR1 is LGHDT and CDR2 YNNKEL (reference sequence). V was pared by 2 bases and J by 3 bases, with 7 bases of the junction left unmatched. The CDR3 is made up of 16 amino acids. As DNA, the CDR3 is TGTGCCAGCAGCCAAAATCGCAGGGGGCGGACAGATACGCAGTATTTT. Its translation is CASSQNRRGRTDTQYF.

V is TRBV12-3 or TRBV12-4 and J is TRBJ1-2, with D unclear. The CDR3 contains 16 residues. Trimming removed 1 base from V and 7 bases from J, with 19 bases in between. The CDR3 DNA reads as TGTGCCAGCAGTTTAGGGGTGGCGGCACCAGAGTCTGGCTACACCTTC. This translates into CASSLGVAAPESGYTF.